This T cell receptor (beta chain) was sequenced during a study of T cells in Graves' hyperthyroidism and ophthalmopathy. Notes on the study in general: Ophthalmopathy cases were set apart from stable hyperthyroidism by a 13 V-J model.

As to this clonotype: Its target is not known.

Using RNA transcripts as the source, TCR beta CDR3 regions were amplified. When the TCR CDR3 underwent first-round RT-PCR, the HTBI primer set was used. From the multiplex PCR reads, TCRdb called clonotypes with MiXCR, one entry per CDR3 protein. Altogether around 380,000 distinct CDR3 sequences are present, roughly 14% being singletons, with the ten largest covering less than 25%. V gave up 1 base and J gave up 4 bases, with 10 bases separating them. CDR1 and CDR2 (germline): DFQATT, SNEGSKA (reference sequence). The CDR3 contains 13 residues. The specimen sequenced was blood. The chain couples TRBV20-1 to TRBJ2-5; D may be TRBD1 or TRBD2 (5 bases each). The receptor was derived from a man younger than 40 with Graves' hyperthyroidism that later progressed to Graves' ophthalmopathy. The CDR3 bases are TGCAGTGCTAGAGGGGGGACCGGAGAGACCCAGTACTTC. Translating it yields CSARGGTGETQYF.